This TCR beta chain was found in a study of blood T cell repertoires in COVID-19. Looking at the study overall: Nucleic acid was either cDNA or gDNA, and it came from T cells, B-cell-depleted T cells, or PBMCs.

Trimming at V came to 8 bases and at J to 1 base, leaving 10 bases not matched to a gene. The CDR3 has 15 residues. Germline V gene lookup returns CDR1 MNHNY and CDR2 SVGAGI (reference sequence). The method was immunoSEQ multiplex PCR; TCRdb's version includes in-frame clones alone and lacks a portion of them. The sample yields roughly 290,000 clones, about 85% seen once. In Seattle, patients joined the study during active infection and were tracked longitudinally. This chain joins TRBV6-6 and TRBJ1-1; 7 bases are shared with TRBD1. Sequenced sample: peripheral blood. This sequence originates from a human donor with COVID-19, enrolled during active disease. The donor label of this sample is uncertain. The CDR3 protein is CASLQDRVWNTEAFF. As DNA, the CDR3 is TGTGCCAGCCTCCAAGACAGGGTATGGAACACTGAAGCTTTCTTT.